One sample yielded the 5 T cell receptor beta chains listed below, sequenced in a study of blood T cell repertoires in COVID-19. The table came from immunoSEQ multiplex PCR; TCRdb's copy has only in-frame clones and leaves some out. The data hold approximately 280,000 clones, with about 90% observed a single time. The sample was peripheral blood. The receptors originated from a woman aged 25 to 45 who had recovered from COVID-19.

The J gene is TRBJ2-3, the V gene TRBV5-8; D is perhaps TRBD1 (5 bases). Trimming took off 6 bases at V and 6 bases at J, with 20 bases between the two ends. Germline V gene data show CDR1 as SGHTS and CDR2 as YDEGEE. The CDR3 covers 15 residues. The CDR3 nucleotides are TGTGCCAGCACAAAGGGGCTGCGGCACAGTGATACGCAGTATTTT. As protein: CASTKGLRHSDTQYF.

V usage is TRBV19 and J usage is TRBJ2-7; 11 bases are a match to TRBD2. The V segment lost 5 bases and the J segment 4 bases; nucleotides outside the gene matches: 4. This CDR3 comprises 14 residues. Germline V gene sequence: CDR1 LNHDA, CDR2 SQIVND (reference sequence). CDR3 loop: CASSPSGRTYEQYF. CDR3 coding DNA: TGTGCCAGTAGTCCTAGCGGGAGGACTTACGAGCAGTACTTC.

Written as DNA, the CDR3 is TGCAGTGCTAGTCTTCGTGGTCAGGGGCCTCTTGGTGGCTACACCTTC. Amino acids: CSASLRGQGPLGGYTF. This chain links TRBV20-1 with TRBJ1-2; maybe TRBD1 (6 bases). The CDR3 is 16 residues long. The germline V gene has CDR1 DFQATT and CDR2 SNEGSKA (reference sequence). V gave up 3 bases and J gave up 7 bases, with 24 bases separating them.

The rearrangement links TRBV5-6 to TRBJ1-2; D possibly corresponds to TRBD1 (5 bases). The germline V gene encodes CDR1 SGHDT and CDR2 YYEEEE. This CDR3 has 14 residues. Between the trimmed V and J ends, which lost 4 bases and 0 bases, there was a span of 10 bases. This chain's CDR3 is CASSTGEANYGYTF. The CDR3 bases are TGTGCCAGCAGCACGGGGGAAGCTAACTATGGCTACACCTTC.

CDR3 loop: CASSTWAGEQFF. Written as DNA, the CDR3 is TGTGCCAGCAGTACCTGGGCGGGGGAGCAGTTCTTC. The chain employs TRBV7-2 and TRBJ2-1, with D perhaps TRBD2 (6 bases). Germline lookup yields CDR1 SGHTA and CDR2 FQGNSA. The germline V and J ends were trimmed by 6 bases and 10 bases, with 13 bases remaining between them. The CDR3 loop spans 12 amino acids.